The entry that follows covers one T cell receptor (beta chain) sequence. Its antigen is not identified. Some clones are missing from TCRdb's copy, which holds only in-frame ones; the method was immunoSEQ multiplex PCR. The table lists 100,000 to 150,000 clones, around 85% of them singletons. The sample belongs to a study of cytotoxic CD8 clonotypes in ibrutinib-treated CLL. About the study: Response samples followed a median about 12 months of treatment, range 6 to 36. Sequencing produced an average of about 260,000 productive templates and under 100,000 productive rearrangements per sample.

General observations from the study: Clonality, elevated at ibrutinib response, dropped back toward baseline at progression. Sampling of sustained-remission and progressing patients occurred at differing times.

The CDR3 has 17 residues. Looked up from germline, CDR1 is SGDLS and CDR2 is YYNGEE. V was trimmed by 0 bases and J by 4 bases, leaving 19 bases between them. The chain uses TRBV9 and TRBJ1-1; TRBD1 is a possible D gene (5 bases). This TCR was sampled from a human donor with chronic lymphocytic leukemia. This sample comprised PBMCs, obtained after 24 months of ibrutinib treatment. CDR3 region: CASSVGEQGRNFTEAFF. In DNA, the CDR3 is TGTGCCAGCAGCGTAGGGGAGCAGGGTAGGAACTTCACTGAAGCTTTCTTT.